Below, 14 T cell receptor beta chains from the same sample are listed, as sequenced in a study of T cell responses to AZD1222 COVID-19 vaccine. Data came from immunoSEQ multiplex PCR; TCRdb stores just in-frame clones and leaves some out. The repertoire holds some 150,000 clones, with more than 75% as singletons. The specimen was peripheral blood, collected 28 days after the second AZD1222 dose. These receptors all come from an adult who received the AZD1222 COVID-19 vaccine.

The genes are TRBV3-1 (or the pseudogene TRBV3-2) and TRBJ1-1; unclear D gene. Trimming shortened V by 1 base and J by 8 bases, and 8 bases separated the two germline ends. The CDR3 is 12 residues long. From germline, CDR1 is LGHDT and CDR2 YNNKEL (reference sequence). The CDR3 nucleotides read TGTGCCAGCAGCCAAGGATCCTTGGAAGCTTTCTTT. It yields the protein CASSQGSLEAFF.

This clone came up once. V gene TRBV5-4 combines with J gene TRBJ1-4; D is uncertain. Looked up from germline, CDR1 is SGHNT and CDR2 is YYREEE (reference sequence). This CDR3 is built from 15 residues. V lost 0 bases and J 5 bases, leaving 11 bases between the germline ends. For the CDR3, the DNA is TGTGCCAGCAGCTTGGGTACATCGGGAAATGAAAAACTGTTTTTT. This sequence encodes CASSLGTSGNEKLFF.

The chain has TRBV19 and TRBJ1-1, with D hard to call. Deletions cut 6 bases from V and 3 bases from J, with 14 bases between. Germline V gene lookup returns CDR1 LNHDA and CDR2 SQIVND (reference sequence). This CDR3 has 14 residues. The CDR3: CASSFRLGYTEAFF. CDR3 sequence (DNA): TGTGCCAGTAGCTTCCGTCTGGGATACACTGAAGCTTTCTTT.

The rearrangement uses TRBV6-4 and TRBJ1-1; D is uncertain. V was shortened by 4 bases and J by 1 base, with 13 bases between the two germline ends. The V gene's germline CDR1 is MRHNA and CDR2 SNTAGT. This CDR3 is built from 15 residues. CDR3 sequence reads: CASSALPRGNTEAFF. In DNA form, the CDR3 reads TGTGCCAGCAGTGCCCTCCCTCGTGGGAACACTGAAGCTTTCTTT.

The chain joins TRBV7-9 to TRBJ2-2; possible D gene TRBD1, 5 bases. Trimming took 1 base from V and 7 from J, leaving 13 bases between them. Germline loops: CDR1 SEHNR, CDR2 FQNEAQ (reference sequence). The CDR3 extends over 15 amino acids. CDR3 DNA sequence: TGTGCCAGCAGCTTAGAGAGGACACGCGGCGGGGAGCTGTTTTTT. Amino acids: CASSLERTRGGELFF.

A single count supports this clone. The chain carries TRBV7-9 and TRBJ1-5; no definite D call. With 1 base removed from V and 7 bases from J, the gap between germline ends came to 14 bases. Germline CDR1 reads SEHNR; CDR2 reads FQNEAQ (reference sequence). This CDR3 has 15 amino acids. Here the CDR3 DNA reads TGTGCCAGCAGCTTAGGGGCAGGAGGGATCCAGCCCCAGCATTTT. As protein: CASSLGAGGIQPQHF.

The chain is built from TRBV3-1 (or the pseudogene TRBV3-2) and TRBJ2-7; possible D gene TRBD2, 7 bases. The V end lost 4 bases, the J end lost 6 bases, and 10 bases lay between the germline ends. The CDR3 runs 12 residues. CDR1 is LGHDT, CDR2 YNNKEL, per germline (reference sequence). Here the CDR3 reads CASSRGGGEQYF. For the CDR3, the DNA is TGTGCCAGCAGCCGGGGGGGCGGCGAGCAGTACTTC.

The V and J genes are TRBV4-1 and TRBJ1-5; 11 bases map to TRBD1. V dropped 0 bases and J dropped 6; count of bases not matched to a gene: 4. Germline V lookup: CDR1 MGHRA, CDR2 YSYEKL. This CDR3 region has 16 residues. This CDR3 reads CASSQDRTGGIQPQHF. The CDR3, as DNA: TGCGCCAGCAGCCAAGATCGGACAGGGGGCATTCAGCCCCAGCATTTT.

V is TRBV3-1 (or the pseudogene TRBV3-2) and J is TRBJ1-1; 7 bases line up with TRBD1. Looked up from germline, CDR1 is LGHDT and CDR2 is YNNKEL (reference sequence). The CDR3 has 15 residues. V lost 4 bases, J lost 1 base, and 6 bases stayed unmatched. CDR3 DNA: TGTGCCAGCAGCCGACAGGGAAATGGGAACACTGAAGCTTTCTTT. This translates into CASSRQGNGNTEAFF.

J is TRBJ1-2 and V is TRBV25-1; tentatively, D is TRBD1 (5 bases). The CDR3 has 14 amino acids. V dropped 7 bases and J dropped 2 bases, with 14 bases sitting between them. Germline CDR1 reads MGHDK; CDR2 reads SYGVNS. The CDR3, as DNA: TGTGCCAGCACCTGGGGGGGAGAGAACTATGGCTACACCTTC. It yields the protein CASTWGGENYGYTF.

This chain connects TRBV21-1 to TRBJ1-2; the table's TRBD1 call for D was not verified on the DNA. TRBV21-1 is tagged as a pseudogene. This CDR3 contains 14 residues. The CDR3 loop reads CASSSRDRAYGYTF. The CDR3 region has the DNA TGTGCCAGCAGCAGCCGGGACAGAGCCTATGGCTACACCTTC.

The rearrangement joins TRBV10-2 to TRBJ1-5; possibly TRBD1 for D (5 bases). In germline, CDR1 is WSHSY, CDR2 SAAADI. V was shortened by 3 bases and J by 2 bases, with 11 bases between the two germline ends. This CDR3 is 15 amino acids long. The CDR3 reads CASSDGRAGNQPQHF. Written as DNA, the CDR3 is TGCGCCAGCAGTGATGGCAGGGCTGGCAATCAGCCCCAGCATTTT.

The chain recombines TRBV21-1 with TRBJ1-3. TRBV21-1 is labeled a pseudogene. The CDR3 has 16 residues. DNA of the CDR3: TGTGCCAGCAGCAAAGGGCGTGCGTACTTCGGAAACACCATATATTTT. Translation: CASSKGRAYFGNTIYF.

The J gene is TRBJ1-3, the V gene TRBV28; 9 nucleotides agree with TRBD1. Germline assignment: CDR1 MDHEN and CDR2 SYDVKM. This CDR3 spans 17 amino acids. V was pared by 6 bases and J by 3 bases, with 12 bases of the junction left unmatched. DNA of the CDR3: TGTGCCAGCAGACCGGCCGGGACAGGGTCCATTGGAAACACCATATATTTT. Its protein product is CASRPAGTGSIGNTIYF.